One sample yielded the 24 T cell receptor beta chains listed below, sequenced in a study of early T cells in non-severe SARS-CoV-2 infection. TCRdb fed the 5' RACE reads into MiXCR, producing one record per CDR3 protein. The sample contains 50,000 or so distinct CDR3 sequences, about 13% of which appear only once. Specimen: whole blood. The receptors shown here come from an adult who was a healthcare worker with PCR-confirmed SARS-CoV-2 infection or an uninfected control (not recorded which).

J is TRBJ1-2 and V is TRBV10-2; D gene uncertain. V was pared by 6 bases and J by 8 bases, with 13 bases between. Per the germline V gene, CDR1 is WSHSY and CDR2 is SAAADI. The length of the CDR3 is 12 residues. CDR3 sequence reads: CASRAPLWGYTF. The CDR3, as DNA: TGCGCCAGCAGGGCGCCACTTTGGGGCTACACCTTC.

In its sample, this clonotype was seen many times. The chain combines TRBV10-1 with TRBJ1-1; maybe TRBD1 (5 bases). Trimming took off 6 bases at V and 6 bases at J, with 14 bases between the two ends. Looked up from germline, CDR1 is WNHNN and CDR2 is SYGVQD (reference sequence). This CDR3 region has 13 residues. The CDR3 DNA reads as TGCGCCAGCAGCGCAAGGGGATCATCTGAAGCTTTCTTT. As protein: CASSARGSSEAFF.

The sample holds a few counts of this clonotype. This sequence joins TRBV29-1 and TRBJ1-2; D uncertain. CDR1 is SQVTM and CDR2 is ANQGSEA in the germline V gene. The CDR3 contains 12 residues. The V end lost 7 bases, the J end lost 4 bases, and 13 bases lay between the germline ends. The CDR3 region is CSALRSVYGYTF. In nucleotides, the CDR3 is TGCAGCGCATTGAGATCGGTCTATGGCTACACCTTC.

V gene TRBV12-3 or TRBV12-4 combines with J gene TRBJ1-6, with D possibly being TRBD1 (6 bases). This CDR3 has 14 residues. Trimming removed 6 bases from V and 3 bases from J, with 9 bases in between. Here the CDR3 reads CASSHRDYNSPLHF. CDR3 sequence (DNA): TGTGCCAGCAGCCACAGGGACTATAATTCACCCCTCCACTTT.

This clonotype was recorded at least ten times. This chain connects TRBV12-3 or TRBV12-4 to TRBJ1-5; no definite D call. Trimming removed 6 bases at V and 5 bases at J, with 20 bases between. The CDR3 totals 16 residues. CDR3 protein: CASSPVGGSWDQPQHF. The CDR3 coding sequence is TGTGCCAGCAGCCCGGTTGGAGGGTCCTGGGATCAGCCCCAGCATTTT.

This clonotype was recorded a few times. The V call is TRBV2, the J call TRBJ2-1; D perhaps matches TRBD1 (5 bases). Germline-derived CDR1 and CDR2 are SNHLY and FYNNEI. V was clipped by 2 bases and J by 5 bases, with 13 bases between them. The CDR3 totals 15 residues. CDR3 sequence (DNA): TGTGCCAGCAGTGAACGAAAGGGGTTTAACAATGAGCAGTTCTTC. This sequence encodes CASSERKGFNNEQFF.

This clonotype was found many times. This chain joins TRBV2 and TRBJ1-2; D is unclear. CDR3 size: 13 residues. Trimming cost V 2 bases and J 8 bases, with 12 bases left between them. In germline, CDR1 is SNHLY, CDR2 FYNNEI. CDR3 amino acids: CASSESVPRGYTF. In DNA form, the CDR3 reads TGTGCCAGCAGTGAATCGGTCCCGAGGGGCTACACCTTC.

The chain employs TRBV3-1 and TRBJ2-5; 11 bases line up with TRBD2. Trimming cost V 3 bases and J 2 bases; bases outside gene matches: 8. In germline, CDR1 is LGHDT, CDR2 YNNKEL (reference sequence). The CDR3 runs 17 residues. The CDR3 DNA follows: TGTGCCAGCAGCCAGCAACTAGCGGGAGTGGTTCAAGAGACCCAGTACTTC. The encoded protein is CASSQQLAGVVQETQYF.

The table lists this clonotype with a few counts. The J gene is TRBJ2-1, the V gene TRBV7-9; perhaps TRBD2 as D (5 bases). Germline lookup yields CDR1 SEHNR and CDR2 FQNEAQ (reference sequence). This CDR3 has 13 residues. With 6 bases removed from V and 5 bases from J, the gap between germline ends came to 11 bases. CDR3 region: CASSFGLHNEQFF. The CDR3 DNA sequence: TGTGCCAGCAGTTTCGGACTTCACAATGAGCAGTTCTTC. Looking up the rest from reference TRBV7-9 and TRBJ2-1 gives the full variable domain: DTGVSQNPRHKITKRGQNVTFRCDPISEHNRLYWYRQTLGQGPEFLTYFQNEAQLEKSRLLSDRFSAERPKGSFSTLEIQRTEQGDSAMYLCASSFGLHNEQFFGPGTRLTVL.

This clonotype has at least ten counts. This chain connects TRBV4-3 to TRBJ1-1, with D possibly TRBD1 on 6 matching bases. Germline lookup yields CDR1 LGHNA and CDR2 YSLEER. The CDR3 sequence is 15 residues long. V was cut by 5 bases and J by 0 bases, with 13 bases left in between. The CDR3 is CASSLTTGLNTEAFF. The CDR3 DNA follows: TGCGCCAGCAGCTTAACTACAGGGTTGAACACTGAAGCTTTCTTT.

This clonotype has ten or more counts. V is TRBV30 and J is TRBJ1-1; no clear D. The CDR3 extends over 14 amino acids. The germline V gene has CDR1 GTSNPN and CDR2 SVGIG (reference sequence). V dropped 1 base and J dropped 4 bases, with 13 bases sitting between them. CDR3 in DNA: TGTGCCTGGAGTGCCGGGCCTTGGGTCACTGAAGCTTTCTTT. Its protein product is CAWSAGPWVTEAFF. Drawing the rest from reference TRBV30 and TRBJ1-1, the complete variable domain is SQTIHQWPATLVQPVGSPLSLECTVEGTSNPNLYWYRQAAGRGLQLLFYSVGIGQISSEVPQNLSASRPQDRQFILSSKKLLLSDSGFYLCAWSAGPWVTEAFFGQGTRLTVV.

The chain combines TRBV11-2 with TRBJ2-1; no definite D call. With 5 bases removed from V and 6 bases from J, the gap between germline ends came to 14 bases. CDR3 size: 14 residues. Germline assignment: CDR1 SGHAT and CDR2 FQNNGV. In DNA, the CDR3 is TGTGCCAGCAGCCCCCCCCGACGCGGCAATGAGCAGTTCTTC. It codes for CASSPPRRGNEQFF.

This clonotype turned up a few times. This rearrangement joins TRBV20-1 to TRBJ2-7, with 8 bases matching TRBD2. Trimming at V came to 5 bases and at J to 2 bases, leaving 5 bases not matched to a gene. The CDR3 runs 13 residues. Germline loops: CDR1 DFQATT, CDR2 SNEGSKA (reference sequence). The CDR3 protein is CSAPRGGTYEQYF. For the CDR3, the DNA is TGCAGTGCTCCCCGGGGGGGGACCTACGAGCAGTACTTC.

This sequence joins TRBV9 and TRBJ1-3; D is undetermined. The germline CDR1 and CDR2 sequences are SGDLS and YYNGEE. The length of the CDR3 is 13 residues. V lost 4 bases and J lost 0, with 5 bases in between. CDR3 residues: CASSLSSGNTIYF. The CDR3, as DNA: TGTGCCAGCAGCCTCAGCTCTGGAAACACCATATATTTT. The variable domain in full, with the rest retrieved from reference TRBV9 and TRBJ1-3, is DSGVTQTPKHLITATGQRVTLRCSPRSGDLSVYWYQQSLDQGLQFLIQYYNGEERAKGNILERFSAQQFPDLHSELNLSSLELGDSALYFCASSLSSGNTIYFGEGSWLTVV.

This clonotype was detected many times. V and J are TRBV6-5 and TRBJ2-1; a weak D match, TRBD1 (6 bases). The CDR3 extends over 15 amino acids. The V gene lost 6 bases and the J gene lost 0 bases, with 12 bases spanning the gap. Germline values: CDR1 MNHEY, CDR2 SVGAGI. In DNA form, the CDR3 reads TGTGCCAGCAGCCCCATAGGGGGCTCCTACAATGAGCAGTTCTTC. Translation: CASSPIGGSYNEQFF.

This clonotype was seen only a few times. V gene TRBV6-2 or TRBV6-3 combines with J gene TRBJ1-2; D perhaps matches TRBD1 (6 bases). This CDR3 is 14 amino acids long. The germline V and J ends were trimmed by 3 bases and 3 bases, with 11 bases remaining between them. The germline V gene has CDR1 MNHEY and CDR2 SVGEGT. The CDR3 region is CASSYSGGDYGYTF. As DNA, the CDR3 is TGTGCCAGCAGTTATAGCGGGGGCGACTATGGCTACACCTTC.

Remarks on this clonotype: This may stem from a read error, because a much larger clone lies one nucleotide away. Since no conserved phenylalanine or tryptophan closes the CDR3, a read error is the likely cause. The V gene is TRBV28, the J gene TRBJ1-2; unclear D gene. Per germline, CDR1 MDHEN and CDR2 SYDVKM. This CDR3 has 11 amino acids. Trimming pared 2 bases from V and 4 bases from J, leaving 2 bases between. Here the CDR3 reads CASSLRYGYTL. In nucleotides, the CDR3 is TGTGCCAGCAGTTTACGCTATGGCTACACCCTC.

The rearrangement uses TRBV18 and TRBJ2-7, with D tentatively TRBD2 (6 bases). The V gene lost 4 bases and the J gene lost 0 bases, with 13 bases spanning the gap. Germline V gene data show CDR1 as KGHSH and CDR2 as LQKENI. The CDR3 sequence is 15 residues long. In nucleotides, the CDR3 is TGTGCCAGCTCACTTCGGGACTGGTCCTCCTACGAGCAGTACTTC. Protein product: CASSLRDWSSYEQYF.

This clonotype was counted many times. One end of the junction fails to match germline, which may point to a read error. V gene TRBV5-4 combines with J gene TRBJ1-2; TRBD1 agrees at 12 bases. The germline V gene has CDR1 SGHNT and CDR2 YYREEE (reference sequence). The CDR3 is 17 residues long. CDR3 protein: CASSWGTGGLANYGYTF. The CDR3 DNA reads as TGCGCCAGCAGCTGGGGGACAGGGGGCCTAGCTAACTATGGCTACACCTTC.

Regarding this clonotype: This sequence may be a read error, since a much larger clone differs from it by one base. V is TRBV5-4 and J is TRBJ1-1; 8 positions match TRBD1. The CDR3 has 14 residues. Germline V gene lookup returns CDR1 SGHNT and CDR2 YYREEE (reference sequence). Written as DNA, the CDR3 is TGTGCCAGCAGCTCAAGACAGGGGAACACTGGAGCTTTCTTT. As protein: CASSSRQGNTGAFF.

This clonotype was seen only a few times. This chain links TRBV27 with TRBJ1-1; D ambiguous. This CDR3 comprises 13 residues. Germline V gene lookup returns CDR1 MNHEY and CDR2 SMNVEV (reference sequence). V lost 8 bases and J 1 base, leaving 11 bases between the germline ends. CDR3 sequence reads: CASRDVTNTEAFF. DNA of the CDR3: TGTGCCAGCCGCGACGTGACGAACACTGAAGCTTTCTTT.

This clonotype was counted many times. The chain joins TRBV9 to TRBJ2-7; TRBD2 aligns across 8 bases. This CDR3 is built from 14 residues. In germline, CDR1 is SGDLS, CDR2 YYNGEE. The ends lost 3 bases at V and 1 base at J; junction bases unmatched: 3. CDR3: CASSGLAYSYEQYF. The DNA for the CDR3 is TGTGCCAGCAGCGGACTAGCGTATTCCTACGAGCAGTACTTC.

In its sample, this clonotype was seen many times. The V gene is TRBV18, the J gene TRBJ2-5; D may be TRBD2 (5 bases). V was clipped by 6 bases and J by 2 bases, with 10 bases between them. The germline gives CDR1 KGHSH, CDR2 LQKENI. The CDR3 runs to 13 residues. CDR3 nucleotides: TGTGCCAGCTCCCGGGGAAGTCAAGAGACCCAGTACTTC. Protein product: CASSRGSQETQYF.

The rearrangement links TRBV6-6 to TRBJ1-1; 8 nucleotides line up with TRBD1. The CDR3 runs to 15 residues. From germline, CDR1 is MNHNY and CDR2 SVGAGI (reference sequence). Trimming removed 3 bases from V and 5 bases from J; junction bases left unmatched: 8. This chain's CDR3 is CASSYRGQGATEAFF. The CDR3 DNA is TGTGCCAGCAGTTATAGGGGGCAGGGGGCGACTGAAGCTTTCTTT.